The T cell receptor beta chain under discussion was sequenced for a study of T cells in Graves' hyperthyroidism and ophthalmopathy. Researchers took RNA transcripts and amplified the TCR beta CDR3 regions from them. Carried out on the TCR CDR3, a first-round RT-PCR used the HTBI primer set. TCRdb reprocessed the multiplex PCR reads with MiXCR, giving one entry per CDR3 protein. The profile shows approximately 710,000 distinct CDR3 sequences, about 18% of them singletons. This clonotype was observed many times. Germline CDR1 and CDR2: MDHEN and SYDVKM. V gave up 6 bases and J gave up 7 bases; unmatched junction bases: 10. CDR3 length equals 16 residues. Lactation, pregnancy, other autoimmune disease or uncontrolled infection led to exclusion of patients.

Specimen: blood. The clonotype comes from a man aged 50-60 years with Graves' hyperthyroidism. The chain carries TRBV28 and TRBJ2-5; 14 bases map to TRBD2. The CDR3 nucleotides read TGTGCCAGCAGACTCCCGGGACTAGCGGGAGTGGGGACCCAGTACTTC. Translating gives CASRLPGLAGVGTQYF.